The 31 T cell receptor beta chains in this list originate from one sample, sequenced in a study of blood T cell repertoires in COVID-19. Assay used: immunoSEQ multiplex PCR; TCRdb lists only in-frame clones, some missing. The sample yields 150,000 to 200,000 clones, roughly 80% seen once. Material for sequencing was peripheral blood. These receptor sequences come from a man aged 60 to 69 with active or convalescent COVID-19.

The rearrangement links TRBV19 to TRBJ1-5, with 8 bases matching TRBD1. CDR1 is LNHDA and CDR2 is SQIVND in the germline V gene (reference sequence). This CDR3 is built from 15 residues. Unmatched junction bases numbered 9, after V lost 9 bases and J lost 2 bases. The CDR3 sequence is CASLTTGQGNQPQHF. The CDR3, as DNA: TGTGCCAGCCTCACCACGGGACAGGGCAATCAGCCCCAGCATTTT.

The chain has TRBV5-4 and TRBJ2-3; 12 nucleotides agree with TRBD2. The V and J ends lost 6 bases and 3 bases, in that order; junction bases with no gene match: 2. CDR3 length equals 14 residues. The germline V gene has CDR1 SGHNT and CDR2 YYREEE (reference sequence). In nucleotides, the CDR3 is TGTGCCAGCACACTAGCGGGAGGTACAGATACGCAGTATTTT. It codes for CASTLAGGTDTQYF.

CDR3 protein: CASSEGGQGAPQYF. DNA for the CDR3: TGTGCCAGCAGTGAAGGGGGACAGGGCGCCCCGCAGTATTTT. The rearrangement joins TRBV2 to TRBJ2-3; 9 nucleotides match TRBD1. V shed 1 base, J shed 10 bases, and the junction held 6 bases outside the gene matches. Looked up from germline, CDR1 is SNHLY and CDR2 is FYNNEI. This CDR3 has 14 residues.

This clone was picked up a small number of times. At one of its ends the junction is not consistent with the germline gene, which may arise from a read error. The CDR3, as DNA: TGCGGCCTGCTCATGACAGCCTCAGGCATACAGACCCAGTACTTC. Amino acid sequence: CGLLMTASGIQTQYF. The chain couples TRBV3-1 (or the pseudogene TRBV3-2) to TRBJ2-5; perhaps TRBD1 as D (5 bases). CDR3 length: 15 residues. CDR1 is LGHDT, CDR2 YNNKEL, per germline (reference sequence).

CDR3 bases: TGTGCCAGCAGTAGTCCGCGGACAGGGAAAACCGGGGAGCTGTTTTTT. Amino acid sequence: CASSSPRTGKTGELFF. The chain uses TRBV6-6 and TRBJ2-2, with 8 positions matching TRBD1. The CDR3 contains 16 residues. J was trimmed by 5 bases and V by 5 bases; bases with no gene match: 10. Germline V lookup: CDR1 MNHNY, CDR2 SVGAGI (reference sequence).

The V and J genes are TRBV10-3 and TRBJ2-3, with 8 bases lining up with TRBD2. CDR3 size: 16 residues. The trim removed 0 bases at V and 2 bases at J, leaving 4 bases unmatched. CDR1 and CDR2 from the germline V gene are ENHRY and SYGVKD. Here the CDR3 DNA reads TGTGCCATCAGTGAGTCGATAGCGGGGCACACAGATACGCAGTATTTT. Residues: CAISESIAGHTDTQYF.

Turning to this clone: A far larger clone is one nucleotide away, so this likely arose from a read error. This sequence joins TRBV7-7 and TRBJ1-1; 7 bases agree with TRBD1. CDR1 and CDR2 from the germline V gene are SSHAT and FNYEAQ (reference sequence). V lost 6 bases to trimming and J lost 3 bases; unmatched junction nucleotides: 4. The CDR3 totals 13 residues. CDR3 coding DNA: TGTGCCAGCAGTCCCGACAGGGACACTGAAGCTTTCTTT. It specifies CASSPDRDTEAFF. The full variable domain, completed using reference TRBV7-7 and TRBJ1-1, is GAGVSQSPRYKVTKRGQDVTLRCDPISSHATLYWYQQALGQGPEFLTYFNYEAQPDKSGLPSDRFSAERPEGSISTLTIQRTEQRDSAMYRCASSPDRDTEAFFGQGTRLTVV.

This chain joins TRBV11-2 and TRBJ2-7, with D maybe TRBD1 (6 bases). The V end lost 6 bases, the J end lost 6 bases, and 15 bases lay between the germline ends. Germline CDR1 is SGHAT and CDR2 is FQNNGV. There are 13 residues in the CDR3. The CDR3 DNA is TGTGCCAGCAGTTTTAGGGGGTTCCCCGAGCAGTACTTC. This sequence encodes CASSFRGFPEQYF. Full variable domain (remainder filled in from reference TRBV11-2 and TRBJ2-7): EAGVAQSPRYKIIEKRQSVAFWCNPISGHATLYWYQQILGQGPKLLIQFQNNGVVDDSQLPKDRFSAERLKGVDSTLKIQPAKLEDSAVYLCASSFRGFPEQYFGPGTRLTVT.

To note about this clone: At one end the junction does not follow the germline gene, possibly because of a read error. The chain carries TRBV28 and TRBJ1-4; the D gene is possibly TRBD1 (6 bases). CDR3 length: 10 amino acids. The germline CDR1 and CDR2 sequences are MDHEN and SYDVKM. CDR3 DNA sequence: TGTGCCAGCGGATGGCAGGGGCGTCTTTTT. Translation: CASGWQGRLF.

This rearrangement joins TRBV10-3 to TRBJ2-1, with 7 nucleotides matching TRBD2. Germline CDR1 ENHRY, CDR2 SYGVKD. CDR3 size: 13 residues. V lost 10 bases and J lost 3; bases outside the gene matches: 6. The CDR3 region has the DNA TGTGCCACCGAGCGGGGATACTACAATGAGCAGTTCTTC. It translates to CATERGYYNEQFF.

This clone has only a few counts. The chain links TRBV24-1 to TRBJ2-1; unclear D gene. Germline V gene sequence: CDR1 KGHDR, CDR2 SFDVKD. V lost 3 bases and J lost 12, with 14 bases in between. There are 13 residues in the CDR3. CDR3: CATSDPFVPGQFF. CDR3 sequence (DNA): TGTGCCACCAGTGATCCCTTTGTCCCCGGGCAGTTCTTC.

This clone was recorded once. The J gene is TRBJ2-2, the V gene TRBV19; the match to TRBD2 covers 7 bases. Trimming cost V 6 bases and J 2 bases; bases outside gene matches: 6. The CDR3 sequence is 15 residues long. Germline CDR1 reads LNHDA; CDR2 reads SQIVND (reference sequence). The CDR3 DNA reads as TGTGCCAGTAGCCGAGCGGGACGAAACACCGGGGAGCTGTTTTTT. It yields the protein CASSRAGRNTGELFF.

This chain links TRBV6-6 with TRBJ2-2; 7 bases line up with TRBD1. V lost 0 bases, J lost 7 bases, and 8 bases stayed unmatched. Germline CDR1 and CDR2: MNHNY and SVGAGI (reference sequence). The CDR3 is 16 amino acids. CDR3 DNA sequence: TGTGCCAGCAGTTACTCAAGGGGGCAAGAAGGCGGGGAGCTGTTTTTT. Translated, it gives CASSYSRGQEGGELFF.

The chain recombines TRBV10-3 with TRBJ2-3; unclear D gene. The CDR3 consists of 14 residues. V was trimmed by 10 bases and J by 4 bases, leaving 18 bases between them. Germline CDR1 reads ENHRY; CDR2 reads SYGVKD. CDR3 DNA: TGTGCCACCACACTATCGGGTGGCGCAGATACGCAGTATTTT. This gives the protein CATTLSGGADTQYF.

The CDR3 loop reads CASSPTGRETQYF. The DNA of the CDR3 is TGTGCCAGCAGCCCGACAGGGCGGGAGACCCAGTACTTC. The chain employs TRBV5-6 and TRBJ2-5; 7 bases are shared with TRBD1. V lost 4 bases, J lost 5 bases, and 5 bases stayed unmatched. CDR3 length equals 13 residues. Germline CDR1 is SGHDT and CDR2 is YYEEEE.

V usage is TRBV6-5 and J usage is TRBJ1-4; D remains ambiguous. The CDR3 covers 15 residues. Trimming removed 3 bases at V and 7 bases at J, with 15 bases between. In germline, CDR1 is MNHEY, CDR2 SVGAGI. The CDR3 here is CASSYSPGRGEKLFF. Here the CDR3 DNA reads TGTGCCAGCAGTTATTCCCCCGGCAGAGGTGAAAAACTGTTTTTT.

This clone was recorded once. J is TRBJ2-7 and V is TRBV29-1, with a tentative D call TRBD2 (6 bases). The V gene lost 6 bases and the J gene lost 0 bases, with 9 bases spanning the gap. The CDR3 has 12 residues. Germline CDR1 is SQVTM and CDR2 is ANQGSEA. In DNA, the CDR3 is TGCAGCGTCGCGACTAGCTCCTACGAGCAGTACTTC. It translates to CSVATSSYEQYF.

The chain has TRBV18 and TRBJ2-2, with 7 bases matching TRBD2. From germline, CDR1 is KGHSH and CDR2 LQKENI. V lost 6 bases and J lost 1; bases outside the gene matches: 8. This CDR3 spans 16 amino acids. CDR3 residues: CASSPSTSWNTGELFF. The DNA of the CDR3 is TGTGCCAGCTCTCCTTCGACTAGCTGGAACACCGGGGAGCTGTTTTTT.

V gene TRBV28 combines with J gene TRBJ1-4, with 7 bases aligning to TRBD1. The CDR3 totals 21 residues. Germline CDR1 is MDHEN and CDR2 is SYDVKM. With 6 bases clipped from V and 0 bases from J, the junction kept 22 bases outside the gene matches. The CDR3 region is CASSRQKGRRDSTTTNEKLFF. In nucleotides, the CDR3 is TGTGCCAGCAGCCGGCAGAAAGGGCGCCGGGACAGTACGACAACTAATGAAAAACTGTTTTTT. Variable domain in full (rest from reference TRBV28 and TRBJ1-4): DVKVTQSSRYLVKRTGEKVFLECVQDMDHENMFWYRQDPGLGLRLIYFSYDVKMKEKGDIPEGYSVSREKKERFSLILESASTNQTSMYLCASSRQKGRRDSTTTNEKLFFGSGTQLSVL.

The V and J genes are TRBV6-2 or TRBV6-3 and TRBJ2-7; the match to TRBD2 covers 8 bases. After removal of 5 bases from V and 1 base from J, the junction contained 7 bases not matched to a gene. This CDR3 spans 15 amino acids. CDR1 is MNHEY, CDR2 SVGEGT, per germline. The CDR3 region has the DNA TGTGCCAGCAGTGACCGTTTAGCGGGGTCCTACGAGCAGTACTTC. It yields the protein CASSDRLAGSYEQYF.

The CDR3 DNA reads as TGTGCCAGCAGCCAAGATGGGAAGGGGTACAATGAGCAGTTCTTC. Its protein is CASSQDGKGYNEQFF. The chain combines TRBV4-2 with TRBJ2-1, with D perhaps TRBD1 (5 bases). V lost 0 bases and J lost 4, with 10 bases in between. This CDR3 region has 15 residues. Per germline, CDR1 LGHNA and CDR2 YNFKEQ.

This chain connects TRBV5-5 to TRBJ1-2; tentative D call: TRBD1 (5 bases). Germline CDR1 is SGHKS and CDR2 is YYEKEE (reference sequence). The CDR3 contains 14 residues. V lost 1 base and J 3 bases, leaving 10 bases between the germline ends. The CDR3 region has the DNA TGTGCCAGCAGCTTGAGCCCGGGGGACTATGGCTACACCTTC. Protein product: CASSLSPGDYGYTF.

V and J are TRBV6-5 and TRBJ1-1, with D perhaps TRBD1 (6 bases). From germline, CDR1 is MNHEY and CDR2 SVGAGI. The V end lost 6 bases, the J end lost 3 bases, and 17 bases lay between the germline ends. The CDR3 has 15 residues. This chain's CDR3 is CASSPSGTSDTEAFF. The CDR3 region has the DNA TGTGCCAGCAGCCCCTCCGGGACATCGGACACTGAAGCTTTCTTT.

This chain links TRBV6-6 with TRBJ2-3; TRBD2 matches 10 bases. V lost 4 bases to trimming and J lost 0 bases; unmatched junction nucleotides: 4. Per germline, CDR1 MNHNY and CDR2 SVGAGI (reference sequence). This CDR3 comprises 16 residues. The CDR3 loop reads CASSSISGRSTDTQYF. CDR3 sequence (DNA): TGTGCCAGCAGTTCAATTAGCGGGAGGAGCACAGATACGCAGTATTTT.

The chain carries TRBV7-9 and TRBJ1-5, with TRBD1 identical over 7 bases. The junction had 5 bases not matched to a gene; V was cut back by 2 bases and J by 10 bases. The CDR3 length is 13 residues. CDR1 is SEHNR and CDR2 is FQNEAQ in the germline V gene (reference sequence). The CDR3 sequence: CASSLRDSLPQHF. For the CDR3, the DNA is TGTGCCAGCAGCTTAAGGGACAGTCTTCCCCAGCATTTT.

V usage is TRBV27 and J usage is TRBJ2-3; 13 positions agree with TRBD2. With V trimmed by 9 bases and J by 5 bases, 5 bases remained unmatched. This CDR3 has 14 residues. Germline V gene data show CDR1 as MNHEY and CDR2 as SMNVEV (reference sequence). The CDR3 DNA follows: TGTGCCAGGGGACTAGCGGGAAGAGGAGATACGCAGTATTTT. It is translated as CARGLAGRGDTQYF.

This chain joins TRBV7-2 and TRBJ2-7; 7 bases line up with TRBD2. This CDR3 spans 14 amino acids. The V segment lost 3 bases and the J segment 2 bases; nucleotides outside the gene matches: 4. Germline lookup yields CDR1 SGHTA and CDR2 FQGNSA. In DNA form, the CDR3 reads TGTGCCAGCAGCTTCTTAGCGGGCCCCTACGAGCAGTACTTC. Translating gives CASSFLAGPYEQYF.

The chain recombines TRBV28 with TRBJ1-6; 8 nucleotides match TRBD1. This CDR3 spans 15 amino acids. The J segment lost 11 bases and the V segment lost 6 bases, leaving 12 bases of the junction unmatched. CDR1 and CDR2 (germline): MDHEN, SYDVKM. For the CDR3, the DNA is TGTGCCAGCAGCCCGCCCGGACAGGGTAGGCCACCCCTCCACTTT. Translation: CASSPPGQGRPPLHF.

The chain carries TRBV28 and TRBJ1-4; 10 nucleotides align to TRBD1. Germline V gene sequence: CDR1 MDHEN, CDR2 SYDVKM. CDR3 length: 16 residues. V lost 5 bases to trimming and J lost 7 bases; unmatched junction nucleotides: 10. As DNA, the CDR3 is TGTGCCAGCAGTCTCCGCCTGGGGACAGGGGTTGAAAAACTGTTTTTT. Encoded protein: CASSLRLGTGVEKLFF. The full variable domain, in which reference TRBV28 and TRBJ1-4 provide the parts outside the CDR3, is DVKVTQSSRYLVKRTGEKVFLECVQDMDHENMFWYRQDPGLGLRLIYFSYDVKMKEKGDIPEGYSVSREKKERFSLILESASTNQTSMYLCASSLRLGTGVEKLFFGSGTQLSVL.

For the CDR3, the DNA is TGTGCCAGCAGCCTGAACAGGGGGACCGGGGAGCTGTTTTTT. Its translation is CASSLNRGTGELFF. V gene TRBV28 combines with J gene TRBJ2-2; 8 bases agree with TRBD1. Germline V gives CDR1 MDHEN, CDR2 SYDVKM. J lost 5 bases, V lost 6 bases, and 5 bases had no gene match. The CDR3 contains 14 residues.

The sample holds many counts of this clone. V gene TRBV7-8 combines with J gene TRBJ2-5, with 9 bases lining up with TRBD1. Germline V lookup: CDR1 SGHVS, CDR2 FQNEAQ. V was clipped by 4 bases and J by 5 bases; unmatched bases: 8. The CDR3 has 15 residues. CDR3 residues: CASSSYRGRKETQYF. Written as DNA, the CDR3 is TGTGCCAGCAGCTCATACAGGGGGCGAAAGGAGACCCAGTACTTC.